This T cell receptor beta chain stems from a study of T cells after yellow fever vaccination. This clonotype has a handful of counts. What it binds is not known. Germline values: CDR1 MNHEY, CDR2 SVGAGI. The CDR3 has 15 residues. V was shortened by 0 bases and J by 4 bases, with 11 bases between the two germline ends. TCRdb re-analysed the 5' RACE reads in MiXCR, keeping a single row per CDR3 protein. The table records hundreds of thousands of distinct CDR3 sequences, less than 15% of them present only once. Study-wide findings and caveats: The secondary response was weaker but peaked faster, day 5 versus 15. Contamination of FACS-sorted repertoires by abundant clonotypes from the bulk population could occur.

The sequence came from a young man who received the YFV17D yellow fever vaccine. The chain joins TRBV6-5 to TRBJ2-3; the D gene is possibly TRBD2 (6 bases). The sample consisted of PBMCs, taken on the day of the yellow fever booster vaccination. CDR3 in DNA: TGTGCCAGCAGTTACTCGCGGGACGGGGCAGATACGCAGTATTTT. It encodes CASSYSRDGADTQYF.